This T cell receptor beta chain was found in a study of blood T cell repertoires in COVID-19. Overall study: Samples taken during acute and convalescent COVID-19 were collected in the United States, Italy and Spain. Sources were T cells, B-cell-depleted T cells, or PBMCs; the material itself was cDNA or gDNA.

The assay was immunoSEQ multiplex PCR, and TCRdb's table has in-frame clones only and misses some. The table has approximately 100,000 clones, around 81% seen once. Looked up from germline, CDR1 is LNHDA and CDR2 is SQIVND (reference sequence). With V trimmed by 5 bases and J by 0 bases, 8 bases remained unmatched. The CDR3 contains 16 residues. This TCR was sampled from a human donor in a cohort sampled during active COVID-19. V gene TRBV19 combines with J gene TRBJ2-7; 9 nucleotides line up with TRBD2. The sample comprised peripheral blood. Here the CDR3 reads CASSFNSGGYSYEQYF. CDR3 in DNA: TGTGCCAGTAGTTTTAATAGCGGGGGTTACTCCTACGAGCAGTACTTC.